A single TCR beta chain is shown here with its context. Its antigen is as yet unknown. The PCR had 60 Vbeta and 13 Jbeta primers. Sequencing used immunoSEQ multiplex PCR; TCRdb keeps in-frame clones, though not all of them. In the table there are 160,000 or so clones, approximately 79% of which are singletons. This entry belongs to a study of cytomegalovirus exposure and HLA in healthy donors. Study results and caveats: Trimming of TCR beta V- and J-genes showed a link, identified in a later analysis, to a missense DCLRE1C variant. CMV serostatus was the only recorded immune exposure for donors. Most observed TCR sequences were rare, whereas some public TCRs were detected in many donors. Associated with HLA alleles at 0.05 false discovery rate in a later analysis were 15,000 to 20,000 TCR beta sequences.

Trimming took off 1 base at V and 8 bases at J, with 12 bases between the two ends. From germline, CDR1 is MDHEN and CDR2 SYDVKM. The CDR3 length is 14 residues. The receptor was isolated from a man aged 55 to 69 in good health and CMV-seronegative. The chain has TRBV28 and TRBJ2-4, with a possible D match to TRBD2 (6 bases). Sequencing was done on a sample of PBMCs. CDR3 coding DNA: TGTGCCAGCAGTTTATCGGCTGGCGGGGACATTCAGTACTTC. It translates to CASSLSAGGDIQYF.